The TCR beta chain described here comes from a study of T cells in Graves' hyperthyroidism and ophthalmopathy. Study-wide results and caveats: In the analysis, a 13 V-J model separated ophthalmopathy from stable hyperthyroidism.

Researchers amplified the TCR beta CDR3 regions from RNA transcripts. With the HTBI primer set, the TCR CDR3 went through a first round of RT-PCR. TCRdb redid the calling of the multiplex PCR reads with MiXCR, one entry per CDR3 protein. The table has 550,000 to 700,000 distinct CDR3 sequences, roughly 50% seen once. In germline, CDR1 is SGHKS, CDR2 YYEKEE (reference sequence). V lost 4 bases to trimming and J lost 2 bases, with 9 bases between them. The CDR3 sequence is 13 residues long. This clonotype appeared many times. The antigen is not known. Clinicians diagnosed patients from clinical symptoms, serum thyroxine and TRAb, thyroid ultrasound and orbital computed tomography.

Sample: peripheral blood or thyroid tissue (not recorded which). V and J are TRBV5-5 and TRBJ2-5; D uncertain. The clonotype originates from an adult woman with Graves' disease, either hyperthyroidism or ophthalmopathy (not recorded which). CDR3 amino acids: CASSHLQQETQYF. In nucleotides, the CDR3 is TGTGCCAGCAGCCATCTGCAACAAGAGACCCAGTACTTC.